This TCR beta chain was identified during a study of post-analysis software for immune sequencing data. Study context: Courses of disease covered relapsing-remitting, secondary progressive and progressive-relapsing multiple sclerosis. Study-wide findings and caveats: With TRBV5-6, TRBV5-1 and TRBV20-1 included, five TRBV segments were more frequent in patients than in controls. Those with multiple sclerosis, the patient group, showed significantly lower normalized Chao1 diversity than controls.

Comment on this clonotype: Its target is unknown.

The trim removed 11 bases at V and 1 base at J, leaving 8 bases unmatched. The CDR3 has 14 amino acids. Germline V lookup: CDR1 ENHRY, CDR2 SYGVKD. Libraries were made from TCR beta cDNA, and they carried unique molecular identifiers. With about 1 to 11 million T cells as the source, some 500,000 cDNA molecules resulted. TCRdb re-called the PCR reads with MiXCR, one entry per CDR3 protein. The sample includes about half a million distinct CDR3 sequences, roughly 34% of them seen just once. The clonotype was recovered from a girl aged 2-17 years with multiple sclerosis. Source material: blood. The chain uses TRBV10-3 and TRBJ2-7; 10 nucleotides agree with TRBD1. The CDR3 region is CAASGTGESYEQYF. The CDR3 DNA sequence: TGTGCCGCCTCCGGGACAGGGGAGTCCTACGAGCAGTACTTC.